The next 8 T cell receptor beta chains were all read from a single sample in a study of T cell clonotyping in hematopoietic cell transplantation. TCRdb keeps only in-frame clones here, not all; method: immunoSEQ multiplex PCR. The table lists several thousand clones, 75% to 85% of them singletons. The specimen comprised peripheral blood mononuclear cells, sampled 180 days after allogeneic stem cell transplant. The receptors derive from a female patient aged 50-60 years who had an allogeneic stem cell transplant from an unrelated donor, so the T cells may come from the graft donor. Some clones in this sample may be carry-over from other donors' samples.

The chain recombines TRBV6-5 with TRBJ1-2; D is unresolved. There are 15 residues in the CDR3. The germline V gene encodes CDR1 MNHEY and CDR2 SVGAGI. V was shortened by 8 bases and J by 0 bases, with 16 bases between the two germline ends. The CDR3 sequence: CASRSNHGTNYGYTF. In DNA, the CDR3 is TGTGCCAGCCGCTCAAATCACGGAACTAACTATGGCTACACCTTC.

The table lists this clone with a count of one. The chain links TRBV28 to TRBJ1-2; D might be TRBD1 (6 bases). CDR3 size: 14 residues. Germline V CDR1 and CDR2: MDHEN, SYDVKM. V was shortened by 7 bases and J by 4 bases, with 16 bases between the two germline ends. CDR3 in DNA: TGTGCCAGCATTGAGGGGGGAGTTGGCTATGGCTACACCTTC. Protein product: CASIEGGVGYGYTF.

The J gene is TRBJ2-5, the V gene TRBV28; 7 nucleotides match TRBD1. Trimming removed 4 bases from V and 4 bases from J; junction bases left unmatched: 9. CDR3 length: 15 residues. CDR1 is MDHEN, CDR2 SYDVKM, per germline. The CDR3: CASSSQQGRGETQYF. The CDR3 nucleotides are TGTGCCAGCAGTTCTCAACAGGGGAGAGGAGAGACCCAGTACTTC.

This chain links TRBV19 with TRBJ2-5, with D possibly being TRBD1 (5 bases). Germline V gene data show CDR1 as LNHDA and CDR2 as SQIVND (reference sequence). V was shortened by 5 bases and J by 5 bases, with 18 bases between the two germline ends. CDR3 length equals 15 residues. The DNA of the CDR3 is TGTGCCAGTAGTGTCCAGGGCTACGTGGGGGAGACCCAGTACTTC. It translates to CASSVQGYVGETQYF.

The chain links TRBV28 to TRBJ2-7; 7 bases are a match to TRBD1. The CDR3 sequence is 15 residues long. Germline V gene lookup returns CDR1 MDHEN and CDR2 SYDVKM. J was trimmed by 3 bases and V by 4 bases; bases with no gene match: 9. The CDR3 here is CASSWAPGQLYEQYF. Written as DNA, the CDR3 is TGTGCCAGCAGTTGGGCCCCGGGACAGCTCTACGAGCAGTACTTC. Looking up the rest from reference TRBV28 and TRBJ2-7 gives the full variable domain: DVKVTQSSRYLVKRTGEKVFLECVQDMDHENMFWYRQDPGLGLRLIYFSYDVKMKEKGDIPEGYSVSREKKERFSLILESASTNQTSMYLCASSWAPGQLYEQYFGPGTRLTVT.

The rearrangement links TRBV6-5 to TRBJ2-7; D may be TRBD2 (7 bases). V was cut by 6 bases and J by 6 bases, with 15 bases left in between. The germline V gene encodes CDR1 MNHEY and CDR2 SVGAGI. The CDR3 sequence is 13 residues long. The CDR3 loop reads CASRAPGGGEQYF. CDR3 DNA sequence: TGTGCCAGCAGAGCTCCGGGGGGCGGCGAGCAGTACTTC.

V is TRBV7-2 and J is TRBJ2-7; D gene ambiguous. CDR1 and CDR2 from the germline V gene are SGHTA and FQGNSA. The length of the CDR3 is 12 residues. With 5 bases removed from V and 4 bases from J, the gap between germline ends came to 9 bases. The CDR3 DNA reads TGTGCCAGCAGCAACAACAGTTACGAGCAGTACTTC. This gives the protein CASSNNSYEQYF.

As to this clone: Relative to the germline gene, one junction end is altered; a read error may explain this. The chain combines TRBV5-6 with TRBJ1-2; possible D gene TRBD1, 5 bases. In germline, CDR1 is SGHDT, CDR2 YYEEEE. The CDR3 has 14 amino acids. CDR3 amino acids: CASSFISPRGIGLF. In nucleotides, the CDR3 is TGTGCCAGCAGCTTCATTTCCCCCCGGGGGATCGGTCTCTTC.